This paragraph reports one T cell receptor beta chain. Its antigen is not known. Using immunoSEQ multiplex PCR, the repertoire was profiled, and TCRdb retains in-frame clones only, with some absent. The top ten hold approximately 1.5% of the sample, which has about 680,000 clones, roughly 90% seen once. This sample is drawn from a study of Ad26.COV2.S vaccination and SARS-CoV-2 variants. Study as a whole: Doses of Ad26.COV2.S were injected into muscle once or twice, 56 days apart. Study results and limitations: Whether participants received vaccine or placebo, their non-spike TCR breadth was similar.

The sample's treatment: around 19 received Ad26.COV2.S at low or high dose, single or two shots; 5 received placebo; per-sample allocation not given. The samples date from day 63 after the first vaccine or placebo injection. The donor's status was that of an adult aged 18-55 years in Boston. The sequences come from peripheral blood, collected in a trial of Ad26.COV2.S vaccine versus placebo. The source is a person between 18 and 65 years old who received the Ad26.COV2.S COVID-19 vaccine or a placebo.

The CDR3 loop reads CASSYSVYEQYF. CDR3 DNA: TGTGCCAGCAGTTACTCGGTCTACGAGCAGTACTTC. The V gene is TRBV6-2 or TRBV6-3, the J gene TRBJ2-7, with D hard to call. The V and J ends lost 0 bases and 3 bases respectively, with 3 bases between them. The CDR3 is made up of 12 amino acids. Looked up from germline, CDR1 is MNHEY and CDR2 is SVGEGT.